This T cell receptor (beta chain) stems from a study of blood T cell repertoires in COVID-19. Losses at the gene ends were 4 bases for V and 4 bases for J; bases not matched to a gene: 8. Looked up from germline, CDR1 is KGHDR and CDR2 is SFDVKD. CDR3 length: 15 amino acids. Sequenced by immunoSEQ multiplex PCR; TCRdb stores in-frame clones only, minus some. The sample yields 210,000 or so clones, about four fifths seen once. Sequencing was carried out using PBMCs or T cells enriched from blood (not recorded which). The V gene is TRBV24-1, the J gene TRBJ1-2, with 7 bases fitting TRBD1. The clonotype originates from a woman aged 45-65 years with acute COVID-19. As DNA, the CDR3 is TGTGCCACCAGTGAAGCCCGGACAGGCCGCTATGGCTACACCTTC. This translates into CATSEARTGRYGYTF.